The T cell receptor beta chain described here comes from a study of shared clonotypes between healthy human individuals. Looking at the study overall: Three plates were used per donor for CD4 naive, three for CD4 memory, two for CD8 naive and one for CD8 memory. Study findings and constraints: The naive CD4 repertoires of a few donors were compared, and approximately 5% of clonotypes were shared. Naive subsets generally exceeded memory subsets in estimated richness.

About this clone itself: What it recognizes is unknown.

The ends were cut back, 0 bases at V and 6 bases at J, with 17 bases in the middle. The CDR3 spans 17 residues. Germline V gives CDR1 LNHDA, CDR2 SQIVND (reference sequence). Generated by immunoSEQ multiplex PCR, the TCRdb table keeps only in-frame clones and is missing some. The sample lists over 2,000,000 clones; 85% to 95% were seen once. Naive-designated CD8 cells lacked CD45RO, were positively enriched for CCR7, and omitted terminally differentiated effector memory CD45RA+ cells. The chain combines TRBV19 with TRBJ2-2; unclear D gene. The source is a man between 18 and 29 years old in good health. Some clones in this sample may be carry-over from other donors' samples. The sample was naive CD8+ T cells from PBMCs. The DNA of the CDR3 is TGTGCCAGTAGTATAGATCCAGCGAGAGAGAATCCCGGGGAGCTGTTTTTT. This encodes CASSIDPARENPGELFF. The entire variable domain, with the rest obtained from reference TRBV19 and TRBJ2-2, is as follows: DGGITQSPKYLFRKEGQNVTLSCEQNLNHDAMYWYRQDPGQGLRLIYYSQIVNDFQKGDIAEGYSVSREKKESFPLTVTSAQKNPTAFYLCASSIDPARENPGELFFGEGSRLTVL.